The rows below give T cell receptor beta chains drawn from one sample of a study of blood T cell repertoires in COVID-19. TCRdb's copy holds only in-frame clones and misses some; the assay was immunoSEQ multiplex PCR. The sample records around 200,000 clones, less than 85% being singletons. The material sequenced was peripheral blood. Receptors were obtained from a human donor in a cohort sampled during active COVID-19. Both conserved end residues are part of each CDR3. A D gene is named only where the DNA matches it firmly. Part of the rows lack a size; the others show once, few, many or a class for expanded clones.

TRBJ1-1	.	.	TRBV6-4	TGTGCCAGCAGTGGGCCGGGAGGGCTTCTTGAAGCTTTCTTT	CASSGPGGLLEAFF
TRBJ1-5	.	.	TRBV19	TGTGCCAGTAGTATAGTATCAGGACAGCCCCAGCATTTT	CASSIVSGQPQHF
TRBJ2-7	.	TRBD1	TRBV5-5	TGTGCCAGCAGCACCGTAGGACAGGGAGTTTTCGACGAGCAGTACTTC	CASSTVGQGVFDEQYF
TRBJ2-7	.	.	TRBV5-4	TGTGCCAGCAGGCAAGAGGGGGTCGGCGAGCAGTACTTC	CASRQEGVGEQYF
TRBJ1-1	.	.	TRBV13	TGTGCCAGCAGCCGGGGGGGTGCTGAAGCTTTCTTT	CASSRGGAEAFF
TRBJ1-2	.	TRBD1	TRBV5-1	TGCGCCAGCAGGACAGGGGGCGCGTCGGGTGGCTACACCTTC	CASRTGGASGGYTF
TRBJ2-7	.	.	TRBV13	TGTGCCAGCAGCTCTCGACAGGCGTACGAGCAGTACTTC	CASSSRQAYEQYF
TRBJ2-7	few	.	TRBV3-1/TRBV3-2	TGTGCCAGCAGCCAAGGACGGACTGTAGCCGTGCAGTACTTC	CASSQGRTVAVQYF
TRBJ1-4	.	TRBD1	TRBV4-1	TGCGCCAGCAGCTCCGAGGACAGGGGAAACGAAAAACTGTTTTTT	CASSSEDRGNEKLFF
TRBJ2-1	.	.	TRBV9	TGTGCCAGCAGCGTAGCCGGGATATCTTACAATGAGCAGTTCTTC	CASSVAGISYNEQFF
TRBJ1-3	.	TRBD1	TRBV4-1	TGCGCCAGCAGCCAAGGATCCCAGGGGGGATCTGGAAACACCATATATTTT	CASSQGSQGGSGNTIYF
TRBJ1-6	.	.	TRBV6-6	TGTGCCAGCAGTTATACAGGGCCCTCGAAGCTTCCCCTCCACTTT	CASSYTGPSKLPLHF
TRBJ2-7	once	.	TRBV7-3	TGTGCCAGCAGCGAAGTCGGAGGAGAGCAGTACTTC	CASSEVGGEQYF
TRBJ1-6	.	TRBD1	TRBV13	TGTGCCAGCAGCCGCCGCCAAGCCGGGACAGGGGGCAAATCCTATAATTCACCCCTCCACTTT	CASSRRQAGTGGKSYNSPLHF
TRBJ2-7	.	TRBD2	TRBV13	TGTGCCAGCAGCCCGGGCGGCGGGGGTTTCTCCTACGAGCAGTACTTC	CASSPGGGGFSYEQYF
TRBJ2-7	.	.	TRBV7-4	TGTGCCAGCAGCTTACCACGGGGGTCCTCCTACGAGCAGTACTTC	CASSLPRGSSYEQYF
TRBJ1-1	.	.	TRBV9	TGTGCCAGCAGCGCCTTACAGGGAGGGGGGAATGAAGCTTTCTTT	CASSALQGGGNEAFF
TRBJ2-1	few	.	TRBV11-2	TGTGCCAGCAGCTTACAGGGAGGCAATGAGCAGTTCTTC	CASSLQGGNEQFF
TRBJ1-2	.	.	TRBV7-2	TGTGCCAGCAGCTTGGCCGGGGGGGATGGCTACACCTTC	CASSLAGGDGYTF
TRBJ2-7	.	.	TRBV27	TGTGCCAGCAGTCCTTCTTATGGGGGCACAACCTACGAGCAGTACTTC	CASSPSYGGTTYEQYF
TRBJ1-5	.	.	TRBV2	TGTGCCAGCAGGGACAGCTCGGTTCAGCCCCAGCATTTT	CASRDSSVQPQHF
TRBJ1-3	.	.	TRBV3-1/TRBV3-2	TGTGCCAGCAGCCAAGAGGGGTGGGACTCTGGCTCTGGAAACACCATATATTTT	CASSQEGWDSGSGNTIYF
TRBJ1-2	few	.	TRBV7-6	TGTGCCAGTTCCGGGGGTTCGGGGGGCTACACCTTC	CASSGGSGGYTF
TRBJ1-4	.	.	TRBV3-1/TRBV3-2	TGTGCCAGCAGCCAGGGCCTGGGGGGGGGTGAAAAACTGTTTTTT	CASSQGLGGGEKLFF
TRBJ2-7	.	TRBD1	TRBV5-6	TGTGCCAGCAGCTTGGGGCCGGGACAGGGGATCTACGAGCAGTACTTC	CASSLGPGQGIYEQYF
TRBJ2-5	.	TRBD2	TRBV6-6	TGTGCCAGCAGTTATTCAAGAGCGGGGATAAAAGAGACCCAGTACTTC	CASSYSRAGIKETQYF
TRBJ1-3	.	TRBD1	TRBV7-9	TGTGCCAGCAGCCCACAGGGGGCGCGTTGGGGAAACACCATATATTTT	CASSPQGARWGNTIYF
TRBJ2-1	.	.	TRBV6-5	TGTGCCAGCTCTGCCTACAATGAGCAGTTCTTC	CASSAYNEQFF
TRBJ1-2	.	.	TRBV30	TGTGCCTGGAGTGTTGAGGAAGGGAGATACCTTAACTATGGCTACACCTTC	CAWSVEEGRYLNYGYTF
TRBJ2-5	once	TRBD2	TRBV2	TGTGCCAGCAGTGGTAGGACTAGCGGGGGTACACTTCAAGAGACCCAGTACTTC	CASSGRTSGGTLQETQYF
TRBJ1-2	.	.	TRBV3-1/TRBV3-2	TGTGCCAGCAGCCAACTTTCTTCGCAGGGAGGCCCCCATGGCTACACCTTC	CASSQLSSQGGPHGYTF
TRBJ1-5	.	.	TRBV12-3/TRBV12-4	TGTGCCAGCAGTACAACCCCTCAGCCCCAGCATTTT	CASSTTPQPQHF
TRBJ1-1	.	.	TRBV3-1/TRBV3-2	TGTGCCAGCAGCCAAGATAAGGAGGACACTGAAGCTTTCTTT	CASSQDKEDTEAFF
TRBJ2-3	.	.	TRBV7-3	TGTGCCAGCAGCTTAACGGCTAGTTGGGATACGCAGTATTTT	CASSLTASWDTQYF